These T cell receptor beta chains were read from a single sample in a study of blood T cell repertoires in COVID-19. TCRdb keeps only in-frame clones here, not all; method: immunoSEQ multiplex PCR. Among under 200,000 clones listed, approximately 90% were seen once. Material: peripheral blood. The receptors were gathered from a man aged 18 to 30 with acute or convalescent COVID-19. Both conserved end residues are part of each CDR3. A D gene is named only where the DNA matches it firmly. Clone sizes are given selectively: once, few, many, or a class where the clone is expanded.

v_gene	abundance	j_gene	d_gene	CDR3aa	CDR3nt
TRBV3-1/TRBV3-2	-	TRBJ1-1	-	CASSQRDLNTEAFF	TGTGCCAGCAGCCAAAGAGATCTGAACACTGAAGCTTTCTTT
TRBV30	few	TRBJ1-1	-	CAWRIQGMNTEAFF	TGTGCCTGGAGGATACAGGGCATGAACACTGAAGCTTTCTTT
TRBV7-8	-	TRBJ2-5	-	CASSPHRGGETQYF	TGTGCCAGCAGCCCTCACAGGGGAGGAGAGACCCAGTACTTC
TRBV5-1	few	TRBJ2-2	-	CASSLREAGELFF	TGCGCCAGCAGCCTCAGGGAGGCCGGGGAGCTGTTTTTT
TRBV2	-	TRBJ1-3	TRBD1	CASRADRGHRNTIYF	TGTGCCAGCAGAGCGGACAGGGGGCATCGGAACACCATATATTTT
TRBV12-3/TRBV12-4	-	TRBJ1-2	TRBD1	CASSYGTGDGYTF	TGTGCCAGCAGTTACGGGACAGGGGACGGCTACACCTTC
TRBV7-2	once	TRBJ2-7	TRBD2	CASSFYGGSSYEQYF	TGTGCCAGCAGCTTTTACGGCGGGAGCTCCTACGAGCAGTACTTC
TRBV21-1	-	TRBJ2-7	-	CASSKARDRTYEQYF	TGTGCCAGCAGCAAAGCGCGGGACAGAACCTACGAGCAGTACTTC
TRBV10-1	-	TRBJ1-1	-	CASSDNMNTEAFF	TGCGCCAGCAGTGATAATATGAACACTGAAGCTTTCTTT
TRBV19	-	TRBJ1-1	TRBD1	CASSITGVTEAFF	TGTGCCAGTAGTATTACAGGGGTAACTGAAGCTTTCTTT
TRBV4-1	-	TRBJ1-1	TRBD1	CASRTGSTEAFF	TGCGCCAGCAGGACAGGGTCCACTGAAGCTTTCTTT
TRBV3-1/TRBV3-2	-	TRBJ2-7	-	CASSLQNSYEQYF	TGTGCCAGCAGCCTCCAAAACTCCTACGAGCAGTACTTC
TRBV5-5	-	TRBJ2-5	-	CASSLAETQYF	TGTGCCAGCAGCTTGGCTGAGACCCAGTACTTC
TRBV2	-	TRBJ2-5	-	CASSVETQYF	TGTGCCAGCAGCGTAGAGACCCAGTACTTC
TRBV25-1	-	TRBJ1-4	TRBD1	CASSDTGTGLSNEKLFF	TGTGCCAGCAGTGATACCGGGACAGGGTTAAGTAATGAAAAACTGTTTTTT
TRBV29-1	-	TRBJ1-2	-	CSVRFQAGYDYGYTF	TGCAGCGTTCGGTTCCAGGCAGGGTATGACTATGGCTACACCTTC
TRBV7-3	-	TRBJ2-1	TRBD2	CASSFGGARPEQFF	TGTGCCAGCAGCTTCGGGGGGGCGAGACCTGAGCAGTTCTTC
TRBV7-8	-	TRBJ1-2	-	CASSQGDFGYTF	TGTGCCAGCAGCCAAGGGGATTTTGGCTACACCTTC
TRBV4-1	-	TRBJ2-2	TRBD1	CASSQEPETGYSNGELFF	TGCGCCAGCAGCCAAGAACCGGAGACAGGGTATAGTAACGGGGAGCTGTTTTTT
TRBV9	-	TRBJ1-1	-	CASSAYGTRGSGAFF	TGTGCCAGCAGCGCGTACGGAACGCGGGGTTCAGGAGCTTTCTTT
TRBV4-1	-	TRBJ1-2	-	CASSQDDLGQNTYGYTF	TGCGCCAGCAGCCAAGATGATCTGGGGCAGAACACCTATGGCTACACCTTC
TRBV19	-	TRBJ1-4	-	CATQGNINEKLFF	TGTGCCACCCAGGGGAATATTAATGAAAAACTGTTTTTT
TRBV29-1	-	TRBJ1-5	TRBD1	CSVVISGTGGGRRNQPQHF	TGCAGCGTTGTAATTTCCGGGACAGGGGGCGGTAGGCGCAATCAGCCCCAGCATTTT
TRBV6-5	-	TRBJ1-1	-	CASSSTGQMNTEAFF	TGTGCCAGCAGTTCTACAGGACAAATGAACACTGAAGCTTTCTTT
TRBV7-2	-	TRBJ2-2	-	CASSPLRRANTGELFF	TGTGCCAGCAGCCCCCTGCGGAGGGCGAACACCGGGGAGCTGTTTTTT
TRBV19	-	TRBJ1-2	TRBD1	CASSYRQGLPNYGYTF	TGTGCCAGCAGCTACCGACAGGGGTTACCTAACTATGGCTACACCTTC
TRBV6-5	-	TRBJ1-2	-	CASSLLSDRGLTF	TGTGCCAGCAGCCTTCTTTCGGACAGAGGTCTCACCTTC
TRBV7-8	-	TRBJ2-7	-	CASSLEGRATLEQYF	TGTGCCAGCAGCTTAGAGGGGCGAGCTACGCTGGAGCAGTACTTC
TRBV19	-	TRBJ1-3	TRBD1	CATGGIENTIYF	TGTGCCACAGGGGGTATCGAAAACACCATATATTTT
TRBV5-1	-	TRBJ1-4	TRBD1	CASSLENRGRTENEKLFF	TGCGCCAGCAGCTTGGAAAACAGGGGGCGGACCGAAAATGAAAAACTGTTTTTT
TRBV10-3	-	TRBJ2-1	TRBD2	CAISPWVGLGDNEQFF	TGTGCCATCAGTCCCTGGGTGGGACTAGGGGACAATGAGCAGTTCTTC
TRBV19	-	TRBJ1-2	TRBD1	CASRTTAFPGTGQDQGYTF	TGTGCCAGTAGAACAACGGCCTTCCCCGGGACAGGGCAGGATCAGGGCTACACCTTC
TRBV19	-	TRBJ1-2	TRBD1	CASTLGTGAGYGYTF	TGTGCCAGTACCCTCGGGACAGGGGCAGGGTATGGCTACACCTTC
TRBV6-5	-	TRBJ1-1	TRBD1	CASSYPGGNTEAFF	TGTGCCAGCAGTTACCCAGGGGGGAACACTGAAGCTTTCTTT
TRBV19	-	TRBJ1-5	-	CASSIDRGGNQPQHF	TGTGCCAGTAGTATAGATCGGGGTGGAAATCAGCCCCAGCATTTT
TRBV3-1/TRBV3-2	few	TRBJ1-3	TRBD1	CASSQTGANTIYF	TGTGCCAGCAGCCAGACAGGGGCGAACACCATATATTTT
TRBV5-1	-	TRBJ1-1	-	CASSGDGAEAFF	TGCGCCAGCAGCGGAGACGGAGCTGAAGCTTTCTTT
TRBV5-1	once	TRBJ1-5	-	CASSLGTVNQPQHF	TGCGCCAGCAGCTTGGGGACAGTCAATCAGCCCCAGCATTTT
TRBV24-1	-	TRBJ2-5	TRBD1	CATSDLGTGTRETQYF	TGTGCCACCAGTGATTTGGGGACAGGGACTCGAGAGACCCAGTACTTC
TRBV30	-	TRBJ1-1	TRBD1	CAWTPGQGDTEAFF	TGTGCCTGGACCCCCGGACAGGGGGACACTGAAGCTTTCTTT
TRBV11-2	few	TRBJ2-5	-	CASSLDPGRKTQYF	TGTGCCAGCAGCTTAGATCCGGGTAGGAAGACCCAGTACTTC
TRBV2	-	TRBJ1-1	-	CASRPRGGGYTEAFF	TGTGCCAGCAGACCGCGGGGGGGAGGGTACACTGAAGCTTTCTTT
TRBV3-1/TRBV3-2	-	TRBJ2-1	TRBD2	CASRRTSGGLDEQFF	TGTGCCAGCAGACGTACTAGCGGGGGCCTCGATGAGCAGTTCTTC
TRBV3-1/TRBV3-2	-	TRBJ2-3	TRBD2	CASSQDRGLAGESTDTQYF	TGTGCCAGCAGCCAAGATAGAGGACTAGCGGGGGAGAGCACAGATACGCAGTATTTT
TRBV25-1	few	TRBJ2-7	-	CASQDRGGNNEQYF	TGTGCCAGCCAAGACAGGGGAGGGAACAACGAGCAGTACTTC
TRBV13	-	TRBJ2-1	TRBD1	CASSRDRVAQFF	TGTGCCAGCAGCCGTGACAGGGTGGCACAGTTCTTC
TRBV28	-	TRBJ1-2	-	CASSLIRSGYTF	TGTGCCAGCAGTTTAATACGGAGTGGCTACACCTTC
TRBV3-1/TRBV3-2	-	TRBJ1-2	TRBD1	CASSQGQGVGFTF	TGTGCCAGCAGCCAGGGACAGGGGGTTGGGTTCACCTTC